Presented here are 3 T cell receptor beta chains from one specimen sequenced in a study of T cell therapy after organ transplantation. The time point: 20-29 weeks after completion of therapy. Antigens for these TCRs are unknown. Assay: immunoSEQ multiplex PCR; the TCRdb copy retains only in-frame clones and omits some. The sample has about 18,000 clones; roughly 85% are singletons. This specimen consisted of CD8+ T cells from blood, obtained after autologous CMV-specific T cell therapy. The receptors here all came from a human patient who had received a solid organ transplant and had CMV disease. Some T cells could come from the graft donor.

V gene TRBV29-1 combines with J gene TRBJ1-1; D gene ambiguous. V was pared by 1 base and J by 2 bases, with 8 bases between. CDR1 is SQVTM, CDR2 ANQGSEA, per germline. The CDR3 spans 13 residues. The CDR3 region has the DNA TGCAGCGTTGAAGGGGATCCAAACACTGAAGCTTTCTTT. Protein product: CSVEGDPNTEAFF.

The chain employs TRBV30 and TRBJ2-3; weak D call: TRBD2 (6 bases). Per the germline V gene, CDR1 is GTSNPN and CDR2 is SVGIG (reference sequence). The CDR3 contains 15 residues. The V gene lost 3 bases and the J gene lost 1 base, with 14 bases spanning the gap. The CDR3, as DNA: TGTGCCTGGAGCGCCGGGGGAGCGGGCACAGATACGCAGTATTTT. It codes for CAWSAGGAGTDTQYF.

The chain combines TRBV7-9 with TRBJ2-5; TRBD1 is a possible D gene (5 bases). The CDR3 loop spans 14 amino acids. V lost 1 base, J lost 1 base, and 7 bases lay in between. CDR1 and CDR2 (germline): SEHNR, FQNEAQ (reference sequence). CDR3: CASSLVTAQETQYF. The CDR3 DNA reads as TGTGCCAGCAGCTTAGTGACAGCCCAAGAGACCCAGTACTTC.